The 15 T cell receptor beta chains reported below all come from one sample, sequenced in a study of memory CD4+ T cells and cytomegalovirus serostatus. Single viable CD3+CD4+CD8-CD45RO+ cells were sorted as the memory CD4+ T cells. Only in-frame clones appear in the TCRdb table, and some are missing; sequencing was by immunoSEQ multiplex PCR. The sample carries tens of thousands of clones, more than 60% recorded once. The sequenced material came from memory CD4+ T cells from blood. The receptors shown here come from an adult in good health and CMV-seronegative.

The J gene is TRBJ2-3, the V gene TRBV14; perhaps TRBD1 as D (7 bases). The germline CDR1 and CDR2 sequences are SGHDN and FVKESK. The CDR3 has 15 amino acids. V gave up 4 bases and J gave up 9 bases, with 20 bases separating them. CDR3 DNA: TGTGCCAGCAGCCCGGTAAGGAGGGGGCTAGCAACGCAGTATTTT. This codes for CASSPVRRGLATQYF. Variable domain in full (rest from reference TRBV14 and TRBJ2-3): EAGVTQFPSHSVIEKGQTVTLRCDPISGHDNLYWYRRVMGKEIKFLLHFVKESKQDESGMPNNRFLAERTGGTYSTLKVQPAELEDSGVYFCASSPVRRGLATQYFGPGTRLTVL.

The table lists this clone with a count of one. The CDR3 loop is CATSRGQGLDGYTF. The DNA for the CDR3 is TGTGCCACCAGCAGAGGACAGGGACTGGATGGCTACACCTTC. The gene calls are TRBV15 and TRBJ1-2; 7 bases line up with TRBD1. Trimming cost V 1 base and J 6 bases; bases outside gene matches: 5. CDR1 LNHNV and CDR2 YYDKDF come from the germline V gene (reference sequence). CDR3 length equals 14 residues.

CDR3 nucleotide sequence: TGTGCCAGCAGCTTAGTTCGCCCCCCTGAGCAGTTCTTC. Protein: CASSLVRPPEQFF. The rearrangement links TRBV7-9 to TRBJ2-1; D not resolved. The ends were cut back, 1 base at V and 9 bases at J, with 10 bases in the middle. CDR3 length: 13 amino acids. CDR1 is SEHNR, CDR2 FQNEAQ, per germline (reference sequence).

This clone came up a few times. The chain is built from TRBV9 and TRBJ2-5; D possibly corresponds to TRBD2 (7 bases). In germline, CDR1 is SGDLS, CDR2 YYNGEE. This CDR3 is built from 16 residues. The V and J ends lost 6 bases and 4 bases respectively, with 22 bases between them. Here the CDR3 reads CASTPAGGQVGETQYF. Written as DNA, the CDR3 is TGTGCCAGCACCCCCGCCGGGGGGCAGGTCGGAGAGACCCAGTACTTC.

This clone was seen a handful of times. The J gene is TRBJ1-1, the V gene TRBV29-1; 8 positions agree with TRBD1. This CDR3 is built from 12 residues. CDR1 is SQVTM, CDR2 ANQGSEA, per germline. Trimming took 6 bases from V and 5 from J; bases not matched to a gene: 5. In DNA, the CDR3 is TGCAGCGTAGGACAGGGTGAGACTGAAGCTTTCTTT. Amino acids: CSVGQGETEAFF.

The V and J genes are TRBV5-1 and TRBJ2-4; possible D gene TRBD2, 5 bases. The CDR3 is made up of 14 amino acids. Germline lookup yields CDR1 SGHRS and CDR2 YFSETQ. Trimming cost V 2 bases and J 1 base, with 7 bases left between them. This CDR3 is CASSFGVAKNIQYF. The CDR3 DNA reads TGCGCCAGCAGCTTCGGGGTTGCCAAAAACATTCAGTACTTC. Variable domain in full (rest from reference TRBV5-1 and TRBJ2-4): KAGVTQTPRYLIKTRGQQVTLSCSPISGHRSVSWYQQTPGQGLQFLFEYFSETQRNKGNFPGRFSGRQFSNSRSEMNVSTLELGDSALYLCASSFGVAKNIQYFGAGTRLSVL.

Note on this clone: This sample includes further DNA sequences coding for the same CDR3. CDR3 residues: CASSPESYEQYF. The CDR3 region has the DNA TGTGCCAGCTCACCAGAGAGCTACGAGCAGTACTTC. The chain carries TRBV18 and TRBJ2-7; the D is unclear. Germline-derived CDR1 and CDR2 are KGHSH and LQKENI. V was clipped by 2 bases and J by 3 bases, with 5 bases between them. This CDR3 spans 12 amino acids.

This chain joins TRBV5-1 and TRBJ2-5, with 9 nucleotides matching TRBD2. Germline V gene lookup returns CDR1 SGHRS and CDR2 YFSETQ. J lost 7 bases, V lost 4 bases, and 8 bases had no gene match. This CDR3 has 14 residues. CDR3 region: CASSQGTSPATQYF. The CDR3 DNA sequence: TGCGCCAGCAGCCAAGGGACTAGCCCGGCGACCCAGTACTTC.

V and J are TRBV7-2 and TRBJ2-1; D possibly uses TRBD1 or TRBD2 (5 bases each). Trimming shortened V by 4 bases and J by 13 bases, and 20 bases separated the two germline ends. CDR1 and CDR2 from the germline V gene are SGHTA and FQGNSA. The CDR3 loop spans 14 amino acids. This chain's CDR3 is CASSYLGRDADQFF. CDR3 nucleotides: TGTGCCAGCAGCTACTTAGGCCGGGACGCCGACCAGTTCTTC.

The V and J genes are TRBV30 and TRBJ1-1; 8 bases line up with TRBD1. There are 14 residues in the CDR3. Germline CDR1 reads GTSNPN; CDR2 reads SVGIG (reference sequence). V lost 0 bases to trimming and J lost 8 bases; unmatched junction nucleotides: 8. The DNA for the CDR3 is TGTGCCTGGAGTGTACGTGCAGGGGGCTCGGAAGCTTTCTTT. This encodes CAWSVRAGGSEAFF. Using reference TRBV30 and TRBJ1-1 for the parts outside the CDR3, the full variable domain is SQTIHQWPATLVQPVGSPLSLECTVEGTSNPNLYWYRQAAGRGLQLLFYSVGIGQISSEVPQNLSASRPQDRQFILSSKKLLLSDSGFYLCAWSVRAGGSEAFFGQGTRLTVV.

The CDR3 region has the DNA TGTGCCAGCAGCCAAGTTATTGACAGGGCGGGGGGAAACACCATATATTTT. This gives the protein CASSQVIDRAGGNTIYF. The gene calls are TRBV4-2 and TRBJ1-3; TRBD1 matches 7 bases. The J segment lost 4 bases and the V segment lost 1 base, leaving 10 bases of the junction unmatched. The CDR3 spans 17 residues. CDR1 and CDR2 from the germline V gene are LGHNA and YNFKEQ.

This sequence joins TRBV9 and TRBJ2-2; unclear D gene. The CDR3 sequence is 13 residues long. Germline values: CDR1 SGDLS, CDR2 YYNGEE. Deletions cut 4 bases from V and 2 bases from J, with 6 bases between. In DNA form, the CDR3 reads TGTGCCAGCAGCCCCCGTAACACCGGGGAGCTGTTTTTT. It specifies CASSPRNTGELFF.

This rearrangement joins TRBV7-2 to TRBJ2-1, with TRBD1 matching 9 bases. Per germline, CDR1 SGHTA and CDR2 FQGNSA. There are 15 residues in the CDR3. Trimming cost V 5 bases and J 3 bases; bases outside gene matches: 5. This CDR3 reads CASSPRTGDYNEQFF. The CDR3 DNA follows: TGTGCCAGCAGCCCGCGGACAGGGGACTACAATGAGCAGTTCTTC.

The chain uses TRBV5-6 and TRBJ2-7; D uncertain. V was cut by 0 bases and J by 5 bases, with 6 bases left in between. The CDR3 runs to 12 residues. Germline V gene lookup returns CDR1 SGHDT and CDR2 YYEEEE. The CDR3 loop is CASSLAGDEQYF. The CDR3 DNA reads as TGTGCCAGCAGCTTGGCTGGGGACGAGCAGTACTTC.

V usage is TRBV6-1 and J usage is TRBJ2-7; 7 nucleotides align to TRBD1. Germline V gene lookup returns CDR1 MNHNS and CDR2 SASEGT. The CDR3 extends over 17 amino acids. Losses at the gene ends were 2 bases for V and 2 bases for J; bases not matched to a gene: 12. Here the CDR3 DNA reads TGTGCCAGCAGTGAACGAGGGGGCCTGCTTCAAACCTACGAGCAGTACTTC. Protein: CASSERGGLLQTYEQYF.